This T cell receptor (beta chain) derives from a study of T cells after yellow fever vaccination. The study made its TCR cDNA through 5'RACE template switching. That step introduced a universal primer site along with UMIs. TCRdb used MiXCR to reprocess the 5' RACE reads, holding one entry per CDR3 protein. Altogether 160,000 or so distinct CDR3 sequences are present, under 7.5% being singletons, with the ten largest covering 2.5%. General observations from the study: The study re-detected most primary-vaccination clones after the booster (about 95% CD4, approximately 88% CD8).

The CDR3 has 13 residues. Germline loops: CDR1 SGHNT, CDR2 YYREEE (reference sequence). V was pared by 4 bases and J by 5 bases, with 12 bases between. This clonotype showed up just a few times. Its specificity is unknown. The sample here was CD4+ T cells sorted from PBMCs, taken around 5 days after the first yellow fever vaccination. The genes are TRBV5-4 and TRBJ1-2; tentative D call: TRBD1 (6 bases). This TCR was sampled from a man aged 18 to 30 who received the YFV17D yellow fever vaccine. The DNA of the CDR3 is TGTGCCAGCAGCGGAGGGGGACGGTATGGCTACACCTTC. It is translated as CASSGGGRYGYTF.